The 28 T cell receptor beta chains presented below share a single source sample, sequenced in a study of blood T cell repertoires in COVID-19. Assay: immunoSEQ multiplex PCR; the TCRdb copy retains only in-frame clones and omits some. Of about 250,000 clones listed, 85% to 90% were seen once; the top ten hold 1.5% to 2%. The sequencing input was PBMCs or T cells enriched from blood (not recorded which). The receptor set was obtained from a man between 35 and 55 years old who had recovered from COVID-19.

V gene TRBV6-5 combines with J gene TRBJ2-7, with 9 bases that match TRBD1. The J segment lost 5 bases and the V segment lost 6 bases, leaving 5 bases of the junction unmatched. Germline lookup yields CDR1 MNHEY and CDR2 SVGAGI. The CDR3 covers 13 residues. CDR3 coding DNA: TGTGCCAGCAGACCACAGGGGGCCCACGAGCAGTACTTC. Amino acid sequence: CASRPQGAHEQYF.

The V and J genes are TRBV28 and TRBJ1-3, with D possibly TRBD1 on 5 matching bases. The length of the CDR3 is 14 residues. Germline V gene data show CDR1 as MDHEN and CDR2 as SYDVKM. The V end was cut by 7 bases, the J end by 2 bases, with 12 bases between. CDR3: CASNNGGAGNTIYF. CDR3 DNA sequence: TGTGCCAGCAATAATGGGGGGGCTGGAAACACCATATATTTT.

J is TRBJ2-1 and V is TRBV30; TRBD1 agrees at 7 bases. With V trimmed by 2 bases and J by 6 bases, 4 bases remained unmatched. The CDR3 spans 13 residues. CDR1 GTSNPN and CDR2 SVGIG come from the germline V gene (reference sequence). This CDR3 is CAWSPGTANEQFF. For the CDR3, the DNA is TGTGCCTGGAGTCCCGGGACAGCCAATGAGCAGTTCTTC. The full variable domain, with the rest looked up from reference TRBV30 and TRBJ2-1, is SQTIHQWPATLVQPVGSPLSLECTVEGTSNPNLYWYRQAAGRGLQLLFYSVGIGQISSEVPQNLSASRPQDRQFILSSKKLLLSDSGFYLCAWSPGTANEQFFGPGTRLTVL.

The J gene is TRBJ2-7, the V gene TRBV7-2; 8 bases line up with TRBD1. CDR3 size: 13 residues. Losses at the gene ends were 5 bases for V and 4 bases for J; bases not matched to a gene: 4. CDR1 is SGHTA and CDR2 is FQGNSA in the germline V gene. The CDR3 DNA is TGTGCCAGCAGCATTCGGACAGGGTACGAGCAGTACTTC. It translates to CASSIRTGYEQYF.

This clone has just a few counts. This sequence joins TRBV5-4 and TRBJ2-7; TRBD1 matches at 7 bases. The CDR3 consists of 15 residues. J lost 5 bases, V lost 0 bases, and 8 bases had no gene match. CDR1 and CDR2 from the germline V gene are SGHNT and YYREEE (reference sequence). The CDR3: CASSLAGTVFDEQYF. In nucleotides, the CDR3 is TGTGCCAGCAGCTTGGCCGGGACAGTATTTGACGAGCAGTACTTC.

This clone was seen only once. The rearrangement links TRBV9 to TRBJ2-5; D might be TRBD2 (6 bases). CDR3 size: 13 residues. V was cut by 2 bases and J by 5 bases, with 10 bases left in between. Germline values: CDR1 SGDLS, CDR2 YYNGEE. The chain's CDR3 is CASSVGGHETQYF. The CDR3, as DNA: TGTGCCAGCAGCGTCGGAGGGCATGAGACCCAGTACTTC.

This clone is a singleton in its sample. This rearrangement joins TRBV30 to TRBJ2-1; D not certain. This CDR3 is built from 15 residues. Deletions cut 3 bases from V and 0 bases from J, with 12 bases between. In germline, CDR1 is GTSNPN, CDR2 SVGIG (reference sequence). The CDR3 reads CAWRPLRSSYNEQFF. The CDR3 coding sequence is TGTGCCTGGAGGCCCCTACGAAGCTCCTACAATGAGCAGTTCTTC.

In the case of this clone: Other nucleotide sequences in the sample specify the same CDR3. This chain uses TRBV3-1 (or the pseudogene TRBV3-2) with TRBJ1-1, with D maybe TRBD1 (5 bases). The CDR3 contains 14 residues. Germline CDR1 reads LGHDT; CDR2 reads YNNKEL (reference sequence). V was pared by 1 base and J by 1 base, with 7 bases between. The CDR3: CASSQGQPNTEAFF. The CDR3 DNA sequence: TGTGCCAGCAGCCAAGGACAGCCGAACACTGAAGCTTTCTTT.

The gene calls are TRBV23-1 and TRBJ2-7, with a possible D match to TRBD1 (6 bases). TRBV23-1 is assigned to the ORF class and has an uncertain function. This CDR3 has 16 residues. Deletions cut 3 bases from V and 3 bases from J, with 18 bases between. The CDR3 loop reads CASSHLDRPRLYEQYF. The CDR3 DNA reads TGCGCCAGCAGTCATCTCGACAGGCCTAGGCTCTACGAGCAGTACTTC.

The CDR3 region has the DNA TGCGCCAGCACCCCCACCGGGACTAGCGGCAGCGGTGAGCAGTTCTTC. It codes for CASTPTGTSGSGEQFF. V and J are TRBV5-1 and TRBJ2-1, with TRBD2 identical over 11 bases. This CDR3 spans 16 amino acids. Germline trimming cut 6 bases from V and 9 bases from J; bases unmatched to any gene: 14. The V gene's germline CDR1 is SGHRS and CDR2 YFSETQ.

The chain recombines TRBV5-1 with TRBJ2-2; perhaps TRBD1 as D (5 bases). Germline V CDR1 and CDR2: SGHRS, YFSETQ. V was clipped by 3 bases and J by 4 bases, with 13 bases between them. The CDR3 runs 15 residues. CDR3 amino acids: CASSSLGEATGELFF. CDR3 nucleotides: TGCGCCAGCAGCTCCTTAGGGGAAGCCACCGGGGAGCTGTTTTTT.

This clone was observed a few times. The V gene is TRBV7-2, the J gene TRBJ1-5; D possibly corresponds to TRBD1 (5 bases). CDR3 length: 16 amino acids. The ends were cut back, 1 base at V and 4 bases at J, with 14 bases in the middle. Germline V gene data show CDR1 as SGHTA and CDR2 as FQGNSA. CDR3 sequence: CASSLEWQGGNQPQHF. The CDR3 nucleotides read TGTGCCAGCAGCTTAGAGTGGCAGGGTGGGAATCAGCCCCAGCATTTT.

The CDR3 is CASSPGRTSDQDTQYF. CDR3 nucleotide sequence: TGTGCCAGCAGCCCTGGTAGGACTAGCGATCAAGATACGCAGTATTTT. The chain has TRBV5-4 and TRBJ2-3; 9 positions agree with TRBD2. V lost 4 bases, J lost 5 bases, and 11 bases stayed unmatched. The length of the CDR3 is 16 residues. Per germline, CDR1 SGHNT and CDR2 YYREEE (reference sequence).

This clone was picked up a small number of times. The rearrangement joins TRBV6-5 to TRBJ1-5; D is unresolved. With 6 bases removed from V and 5 bases from J, the gap between germline ends came to 17 bases. Looked up from germline, CDR1 is MNHEY and CDR2 is SVGAGI. This CDR3 region has 15 residues. This chain's CDR3 is CASRDSLSSYQPQHF. CDR3 sequence (DNA): TGTGCCAGCAGGGACTCTCTTTCCTCCTATCAGCCCCAGCATTTT.

The chain links TRBV20-1 to TRBJ2-3; TRBD2 matches at 10 bases. CDR1 and CDR2 from the germline V gene are DFQATT and SNEGSKA (reference sequence). The CDR3 is made up of 15 amino acids. The junction had 7 bases not matched to a gene; V was cut back by 3 bases and J by 4 bases. The CDR3 coding sequence is TGCAGTGCTAGTAGTTCTAGCGGGAGTGCAGATACGCAGTATTTT. Translated: CSASSSSGSADTQYF.

The rearrangement links TRBV7-2 to TRBJ2-7; a possible D gene is TRBD1 (6 bases). The length of the CDR3 is 14 residues. Between the trimmed V and J ends, which lost 2 bases and 6 bases, there was a span of 14 bases. The germline V gene encodes CDR1 SGHTA and CDR2 FQGNSA. CDR3 loop: CASSLSQGFLEQYF. Here the CDR3 DNA reads TGTGCCAGCAGCTTATCACAGGGATTCCTCGAGCAGTACTTC.

The chain uses TRBV7-6 and TRBJ1-1, with D possibly being TRBD1 (6 bases). Germline CDR1 is SGHVS and CDR2 is FNYEAQ. The V end lost 5 bases, the J end lost 0 bases, and 10 bases lay between the germline ends. This CDR3 contains 14 residues. CDR3 residues: CASSQTGMNTEAFF. The CDR3 bases are TGTGCCAGCAGCCAGACAGGAATGAACACTGAAGCTTTCTTT.

This clone occurred once. The chain combines TRBV11-2 with TRBJ1-3; 7 nucleotides match TRBD1. The V gene's germline CDR1 is SGHAT and CDR2 FQNNGV. This CDR3 is built from 16 residues. Trimming took 5 bases from V and 4 from J; bases not matched to a gene: 11. The CDR3 sequence is CASSRNRGAGGNTIYF. The CDR3 DNA sequence: TGTGCCAGCAGCCGAAACAGGGGAGCGGGCGGAAACACCATATATTTT.

J is TRBJ2-7 and V is TRBV3-1 (or the pseudogene TRBV3-2), with 10 bases that match TRBD2. V dropped 2 bases and J dropped 5; count of bases not matched to a gene: 9. The CDR3 contains 16 residues. Germline V gene sequence: CDR1 LGHDT, CDR2 YNNKEL (reference sequence). The CDR3 loop reads CASSQNPGLARHEQYF. The CDR3 DNA follows: TGTGCCAGCAGCCAAAACCCGGGACTAGCGAGACACGAGCAGTACTTC.

The chain is built from TRBV7-9 and TRBJ1-2; unclear D gene. Germline-derived CDR1 and CDR2 are SEHNR and FQNEAQ (reference sequence). The CDR3 spans 13 residues. Trimming cost V 5 bases and J 4 bases, with 11 bases left between them. CDR3 sequence: CASSPVEFYGYTF. CDR3 in DNA: TGTGCCAGCAGCCCCGTGGAGTTCTATGGCTACACCTTC.

The chain is built from TRBV7-2 and TRBJ2-1; D unclear. CDR1 and CDR2 from the germline V gene are SGHTA and FQGNSA. V was cut by 2 bases and J by 3 bases, with 20 bases left in between. The CDR3 covers 18 residues. The CDR3 bases are TGTGCCAGCAGCTTAAGGCGGTACTCAGATCTTGACTACAATGAGCAGTTCTTC. It is translated as CASSLRRYSDLDYNEQFF.

This sequence joins TRBV6-5 and TRBJ2-5, with 10 positions matching TRBD2. V dropped 4 bases and J dropped 5; count of bases not matched to a gene: 7. Germline values: CDR1 MNHEY, CDR2 SVGAGI. The CDR3 runs 15 residues. The CDR3 sequence: CASSWASGGAETQYF. DNA of the CDR3: TGTGCCAGCAGTTGGGCTAGCGGGGGAGCCGAGACCCAGTACTTC.

The chain carries TRBV19 and TRBJ2-1; 9 bases line up with TRBD1. Trimming cost V 6 bases and J 0 bases; bases outside gene matches: 18. In germline, CDR1 is LNHDA, CDR2 SQIVND (reference sequence). The CDR3 consists of 20 residues. The CDR3: CASRRPPGQGSFSSYNEQFF. The CDR3 DNA follows: TGTGCCAGTAGACGCCCCCCGGGACAGGGTTCGTTTTCCTCCTACAATGAGCAGTTCTTC.

The J gene is TRBJ2-6, the V gene TRBV7-9, with a possible D match to TRBD1 (6 bases). The germline gives CDR1 SEHNR, CDR2 FQNEAQ (reference sequence). With 5 bases removed from V and 2 bases from J, the gap between germline ends came to 16 bases. The CDR3 loop spans 17 amino acids. CDR3 sequence: CASSHRQEIAGANVLTF. CDR3 DNA sequence: TGTGCCAGCAGCCACCGACAGGAAATTGCTGGGGCCAACGTCCTGACTTTC. The full variable domain, in which reference TRBV7-9 and TRBJ2-6 provide the parts outside the CDR3, is DTGVSQNPRHKITKRGQNVTFRCDPISEHNRLYWYRQTLGQGPEFLTYFQNEAQLEKSRLLSDRFSAERPKGSFSTLEIQRTEQGDSAMYLCASSHRQEIAGANVLTFGAGSRLTVL.

The sample holds a few counts of this clone. CDR3 in DNA: TGTGCCAGCAGTCAAGGACAGGGCAACATTCAGTACTTC. This sequence encodes CASSQGQGNIQYF. This chain connects TRBV28 to TRBJ2-4; 8 bases align to TRBD1. The CDR3 loop spans 13 amino acids. Germline assignment: CDR1 MDHEN and CDR2 SYDVKM. The junction had 4 bases not matched to a gene; V was cut back by 5 bases and J by 7 bases.

This sequence joins TRBV9 and TRBJ1-1; no firm D call. Per the germline V gene, CDR1 is SGDLS and CDR2 is YYNGEE. The CDR3 has 15 amino acids. V was pared by 4 bases and J by 2 bases, with 15 bases between. CDR3 coding DNA: TGTGCCAGCAGCCCCCCTACAGCGGTCAACACTGAAGCTTTCTTT. Amino acids: CASSPPTAVNTEAFF. The full variable domain, its missing parts supplied by reference TRBV9 and TRBJ1-1, is DSGVTQTPKHLITATGQRVTLRCSPRSGDLSVYWYQQSLDQGLQFLIQYYNGEERAKGNILERFSAQQFPDLHSELNLSSLELGDSALYFCASSPPTAVNTEAFFGQGTRLTVV.

The V gene is TRBV19, the J gene TRBJ1-3, with D unresolved. This CDR3 contains 15 residues. The ends were cut back, 0 bases at V and 0 bases at J, with 6 bases in the middle. Germline assignment: CDR1 LNHDA and CDR2 SQIVND (reference sequence). The CDR3 coding sequence is TGTGCCAGTAGTATAGACTCGAGCTCTGGAAACACCATATATTTT. Translation: CASSIDSSSGNTIYF.

This rearrangement joins TRBV11-2 to TRBJ1-1, with D tentatively TRBD1 (5 bases). Germline values: CDR1 SGHAT, CDR2 FQNNGV. The CDR3 totals 12 residues. V lost 8 bases to trimming and J lost 11 bases, with 18 bases between them. The CDR3 nucleotides are TGTGCCAGCCGAGACTGGGCGGGGGAGGCTTTCTTT. Its translation is CASRDWAGEAFF.